This T cell receptor beta chain comes out of a study of regulatory T cells in long-lasting Graves disease. Findings and limits, study-wide: Graves' patients with persistent disease showed TCR diversity lower than patients newly diagnosed.

Time point given: persistent/refractory GD, antithyroid drugs over 5 years with positive TRAb. Following extraction of RNA from PBMCs, that RNA was used to make the TCR library. In its sample, this clonotype was seen many times. Its antigen is not identified. The authors built TCR beta libraries using iRepertoire HTBI primers and Arm-PCR of CDR3 regions. Each CDR3 protein gets one entry after TCRdb re-called the multiplex PCR reads with MiXCR. The repertoire holds some 330,000 distinct CDR3 sequences, with roughly 24% as singletons. V was shortened by 3 bases and J by 0 bases, with 9 bases between the two germline ends. The CDR3 spans 14 residues. Per germline, CDR1 MNHNS and CDR2 SASEGT.

Sequencing used peripheral blood mononuclear cells (PBMCs), obtained when the disease was refractory, from a patient treated with antithyroid drugs. The sequence was collected from a woman aged 40 to 50 with Graves disease. The chain uses TRBV6-1 and TRBJ2-7; D uncertain. CDR3 sequence: CASSDQVASYEQYF. The CDR3 nucleotides read TGTGCCAGCAGTGACCAGGTCGCCTCCTACGAGCAGTACTTC.